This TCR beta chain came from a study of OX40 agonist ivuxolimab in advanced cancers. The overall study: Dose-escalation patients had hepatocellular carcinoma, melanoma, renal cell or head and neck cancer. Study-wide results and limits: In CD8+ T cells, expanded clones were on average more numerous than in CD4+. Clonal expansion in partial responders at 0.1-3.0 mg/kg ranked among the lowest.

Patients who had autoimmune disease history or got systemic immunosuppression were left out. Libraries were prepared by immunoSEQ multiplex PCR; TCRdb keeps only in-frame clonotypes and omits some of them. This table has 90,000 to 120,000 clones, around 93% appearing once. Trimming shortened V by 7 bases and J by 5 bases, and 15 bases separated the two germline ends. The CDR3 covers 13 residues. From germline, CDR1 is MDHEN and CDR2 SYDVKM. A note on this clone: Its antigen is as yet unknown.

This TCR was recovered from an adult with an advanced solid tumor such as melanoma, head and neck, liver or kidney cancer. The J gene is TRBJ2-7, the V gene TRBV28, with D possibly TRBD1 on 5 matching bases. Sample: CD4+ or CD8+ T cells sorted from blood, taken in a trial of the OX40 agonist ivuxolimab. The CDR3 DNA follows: TGTGCCAGCATTAAGGGGCTACCCCACGAGCAGTACTTC. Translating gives CASIKGLPHEQYF. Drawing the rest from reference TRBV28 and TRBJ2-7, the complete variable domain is DVKVTQSSRYLVKRTGEKVFLECVQDMDHENMFWYRQDPGLGLRLIYFSYDVKMKEKGDIPEGYSVSREKKERFSLILESASTNQTSMYLCASIKGLPHEQYFGPGTRLTVT.